This T cell receptor (beta chain) was retrieved from a study of blood T cells in healthy people across ages. There are 14 residues in the CDR3. The germline CDR1 and CDR2 sequences are DFQATT and SNEGSKA (reference sequence). The authors ran a second PCR of about 6 to 12 cycles using a sample-barcoded 5' primer and a J-beta primer mix. TCRdb itself ran the 5' RACE reads through MiXCR, one entry per CDR3 protein. The sample has about 640,000 distinct CDR3 sequences; roughly 58% are singletons. This sequence originates from a man aged 55 to 70 in good health. The V and J genes are TRBV20-1 and TRBJ2-7; 11 nucleotides agree with TRBD2. The DNA end is more similar to TRBJ2-5, so the J call may be wrong. The sample comprised blood. This CDR3 reads CSAVSGGAEETQYF. CDR3 DNA sequence: TGCAGTGCGGTTAGCGGGGGGGCCGAAGAGACCCAGTACTTC.